Each of the 21 T cell receptor beta chains below was sequenced from the same sample in a study of metastatic and nonmetastatic thyroid tumors. Through MiXCR, TCRdb re-clonotyped the PCR reads. The sample has 45,000 to 65,000 clones, approximately 22% seen once; the top ten hold roughly 4%. Not a single patient had been given any form of treatment at any point before undergoing thyroid surgery. The sequenced sample was blood. All receptors derive from a female donor with papillary thyroid cancer or a benign thyroid nodule (not recorded which). Some clones in this sample may be carry-over from other donors' samples.

Of note for this clone: A much more abundant neighbour one base away suggests this may be a read error. The chain links TRBV3-1 to TRBJ2-5; tentatively, D is TRBD2 (6 bases). Germline V CDR1 and CDR2: LGHDT, YNNKEL (reference sequence). The CDR3 has 16 amino acids. V lost 1 base and J lost 3, with 15 bases in between. The CDR3 DNA sequence: TGTGCCAGCAGCCAAGGGGTCGACCCGGGAGAAGAGACCCAGTACTTC. Translated, it gives CASSQGVDPGEETQYF.

This clone was picked up a small number of times. A much larger clone differs by one base, so this may be a read error. The CDR3 carries no conserved terminal phenylalanine or tryptophan, so it likely arises from a read error. The V gene is TRBV28, the J gene TRBJ1-2; D gene unclear. The CDR3 is made up of 12 amino acids. Germline V gives CDR1 MDHEN, CDR2 SYDVKM. Trimming stripped 5 bases from V and 2 bases from J, with 6 bases between. Here the CDR3 reads CASSKLNYGYTL. CDR3 sequence (DNA): TGTGCCAGCAGTAAACTAAACTATGGCTACACCTTA.

In its sample, this clone was seen many times. The chain carries TRBV20-1 and TRBJ2-7; D unclear. The V gene lost 5 bases and the J gene lost 6 bases, with 14 bases spanning the gap. Germline CDR1 reads DFQATT; CDR2 reads SNEGSKA (reference sequence). This CDR3 spans 12 amino acids. The CDR3 is CSAYDATCEQYF. For the CDR3, the DNA is TGCAGTGCTTATGACGCGACCTGCGAGCAGTACTTC.

This clone showed up many times. This chain joins TRBV28 and TRBJ1-1, with 9 positions matching TRBD1. J was trimmed by 1 base and V by 6 bases; bases with no gene match: 6. In germline, CDR1 is MDHEN, CDR2 SYDVKM. The length of the CDR3 is 15 residues. CDR3 protein: CASRHPGQGNTEAFF. The DNA for the CDR3 is TGTGCCAGCAGACACCCGGGACAGGGGAACACTGAAGCTTTCTTT.

This clone was counted only a few times. The V gene is TRBV5-6, the J gene TRBJ1-3; 7 nucleotides match TRBD1. The length of the CDR3 is 13 residues. Germline CDR1 reads SGHDT; CDR2 reads YYEEEE. V lost 6 bases to trimming and J lost 5 bases; unmatched junction nucleotides: 5. CDR3 DNA sequence: TGTGCCAGCACAGGGGGTTTCCGAAACACCATATATTTT. Translating gives CASTGGFRNTIYF.

This clone was recorded at least ten times. This could be a read error, since a much larger clone is one nucleotide away. The chain recombines TRBV20-1 with TRBJ1-1; TRBD1 matches at 11 bases. Germline-derived CDR1 and CDR2 are DFQATT and SNEGSKA (reference sequence). V lost 8 bases to trimming and J lost 6 bases; unmatched junction nucleotides: 14. This CDR3 has 15 amino acids. CDR3 coding DNA: TGCAGTCCCTCAGCAAATACGGGACAGGGGGCTGAAGCTTTCTTT. Encoded protein: CSPSANTGQGAEAFF.

Many counts were recorded for this clone. The J gene is TRBJ1-1, the V gene TRBV9; TRBD1 agrees at 7 bases. J was trimmed by 1 base and V by 0 bases; bases with no gene match: 3. Per the germline V gene, CDR1 is SGDLS and CDR2 is YYNGEE. The CDR3 extends over 15 amino acids. Written as DNA, the CDR3 is TGTGCCAGCAGCGTAGGGGGACAGAAGAACACTGAAGCTTTCTTT. It encodes CASSVGGQKNTEAFF.

The chain recombines TRBV6-2 or TRBV6-3 with TRBJ2-7; a weak D match, TRBD2 (6 bases). TRBJ2-1 matches the DNA end more closely, so the J call is doubtful. There are 17 residues in the CDR3. Germline lookup yields CDR1 MNHEY and CDR2 SVGEGT. CDR3 loop: CASSYSLLARVENEQFF. The DNA of the CDR3 is TGTGCCAGCAGTTACTCCCTTCTAGCGCGAGTAGAGAATGAGCAGTTCTTC.

This clone was seen a few times. The genes are TRBV6-6 and TRBJ1-6; D is unresolved. V gave up 0 bases and J gave up 7 bases, with 4 bases separating them. The CDR3 contains 13 residues. Germline V CDR1 and CDR2: MNHNY, SVGAGI (reference sequence). The CDR3 reads CASSYSQNSPLHF. Here the CDR3 DNA reads TGTGCCAGCAGTTACTCGCAGAATTCACCCCTCCACTTT.

This clone was counted at least ten times. The chain has TRBV4-2 and TRBJ2-1; D ambiguous. The V gene's germline CDR1 is LGHNA and CDR2 YNFKEQ. V gave up 4 bases and J gave up 3 bases, with 16 bases separating them. This CDR3 has 16 amino acids. The CDR3 DNA is TGTGCCAGCAGCCTGGGGTCCTCACCTATCTACAATGAGCAGTTCTTC. The encoded protein is CASSLGSSPIYNEQFF.

Of note for this clone: At one end the junction does not follow the germline gene, possibly because of a read error. J is TRBJ2-1 and V is TRBV7-3, with TRBD2 matching 7 bases. The CDR3 is 16 residues long. The V gene's germline CDR1 is SGHTA and CDR2 FQGTGA. CDR3 sequence: CASSFTKASGYNEQIF. CDR3 nucleotide sequence: TGTGCCAGCAGCTTCACCAAGGCTAGCGGCTACAATGAGCAGATCTTC.

This clone came up many times. The CDR3 coding sequence is TGTGCCAGCAGCCATATAGGGGGGGGCATCTTGGGAACTGAAGCTTTCTTT. This gives the protein CASSHIGGGILGTEAFF. V and J are TRBV4-2 and TRBJ1-1, with D possibly TRBD1 on 6 matching bases. Trimming cost V 3 bases and J 5 bases, with 22 bases left between them. Germline V gene data show CDR1 as LGHNA and CDR2 as YNFKEQ. The CDR3 totals 17 residues.

Many counts were recorded for this clone. The chain combines TRBV28 with TRBJ2-2; D is ambiguous. This CDR3 is built from 11 residues. Trimming pared 3 bases from V and 7 bases from J, leaving 3 bases between. Germline CDR1 is MDHEN and CDR2 is SYDVKM. CDR3 region: CASSFNGELFF. DNA for the CDR3: TGTGCCAGCAGTTTCAACGGGGAGCTGTTTTTT.

This clone was detected ten times or more. V is TRBV28 and J is TRBJ2-1; 9 bases align to TRBD2. With 5 bases clipped from V and 7 bases from J, the junction kept 9 bases outside the gene matches. This CDR3 comprises 15 residues. Germline loops: CDR1 MDHEN, CDR2 SYDVKM. The CDR3 sequence: CASSRIGGRANEQFF. For the CDR3, the DNA is TGTGCCAGCAGTCGAATCGGCGGGAGGGCTAATGAGCAGTTCTTC.

There are many counts of this clone. Other DNA sequences in this sample translate to the same CDR3. The V gene is TRBV19, the J gene TRBJ2-5; TRBD2 matches at 14 bases. V shed 3 bases and J 4 bases; nucleotides not matched to a gene: 7. The germline V gene encodes CDR1 LNHDA and CDR2 SQIVND (reference sequence). The CDR3 is 17 amino acids. CDR3: CASSILGTSGSIETQYF. The DNA for the CDR3 is TGTGCCAGTAGTATCCTCGGGACTAGCGGGAGTATAGAGACCCAGTACTTC.

This clone was recorded at least ten times. The rearrangement links TRBV29-1 to TRBJ1-1; a weak D match, TRBD1 (5 bases). CDR3 size: 11 residues. V lost 6 bases to trimming and J lost 5 bases, with 10 bases between them. The germline V gene encodes CDR1 SQVTM and CDR2 ANQGSEA. CDR3 bases: TGCAGCGTGCCGGGGCCAACTGAAGCTTTCTTT. Translating it yields CSVPGPTEAFF.

This clone was seen ten or more times. The rearrangement joins TRBV4-2 to TRBJ2-1; D gene ambiguous. The CDR3 is 15 amino acids. V shed 0 bases and J shed 6 bases, with 12 bases lying between them. Germline CDR1 LGHNA, CDR2 YNFKEQ. The CDR3 region has the DNA TGTGCCAGCAGCCAAGATAGCACTATCCCCAATGAGCAGTTCTTC. It codes for CASSQDSTIPNEQFF.

Regarding this clone: A read error may account for a junction end that differs from germline. The rearrangement joins TRBV4-1 to TRBJ2-7; D uncertain. Per germline, CDR1 MGHRA and CDR2 YSYEKL. The CDR3 is made up of 14 amino acids. The CDR3 region has the DNA TGCGCAAGCAGCGCTACGAGAAACTCCTACGAGCAGTACTTC. It specifies CASSATRNSYEQYF.

This clone was counted only a few times. The chain joins TRBV30 to TRBJ2-7; D not resolved. The CDR3 is 12 residues long. Trimming took 2 bases from V and 2 from J, leaving 7 bases between them. CDR1 GTSNPN and CDR2 SVGIG come from the germline V gene (reference sequence). The CDR3 bases are TGTGCCTGGAGTAGGAACACCTACGAGCAGTACTTC. This gives the protein CAWSRNTYEQYF.

As concerns this clone: A much larger clone differs by one base, so this may be a read error. The sample has other DNA sequences that encode this CDR3 too. The J gene is TRBJ1-2, the V gene TRBV24-1; D gene ambiguous. The CDR3 length is 14 residues. Germline CDR1 reads KGHDR; CDR2 reads SFDVKD. V lost 6 bases to trimming and J lost 6 bases, with 16 bases between them. The CDR3 DNA reads as TGTGCCACCAGTCAGGCAGGTCGGAACCATGGCTACACCTTC. Its translation is CATSQAGRNHGYTF.

This chain joins TRBV5-1 and TRBJ1-1, with unresolved D. In germline, CDR1 is SGHRS, CDR2 YFSETQ. The CDR3 totals 15 residues. The V gene lost 1 base and the J gene lost 6 bases, with 16 bases spanning the gap. The CDR3, as DNA: TGCGCCAGCAGCTTGTCCGGGTGCGTTCTCGCTGAAGCTTTCTTT. Residues: CASSLSGCVLAEAFF.